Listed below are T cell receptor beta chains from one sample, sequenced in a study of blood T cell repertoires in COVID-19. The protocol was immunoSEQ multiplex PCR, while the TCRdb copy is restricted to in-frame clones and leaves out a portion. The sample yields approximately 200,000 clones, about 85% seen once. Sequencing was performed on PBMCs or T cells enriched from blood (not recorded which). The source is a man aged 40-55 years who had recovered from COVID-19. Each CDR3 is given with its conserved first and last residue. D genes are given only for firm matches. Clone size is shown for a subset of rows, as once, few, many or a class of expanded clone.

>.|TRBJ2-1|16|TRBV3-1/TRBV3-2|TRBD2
TGTGCCAGCAGCCAGACTAGCACCTATTCCTACAATGAGCAGTTCTTC
CASSQTSTYSYNEQFF
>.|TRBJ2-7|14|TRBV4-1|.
TGCGCCAGCAGCCAAGGGGGGGAATCCTACGAGCAGTACTTC
CASSQGGESYEQYF
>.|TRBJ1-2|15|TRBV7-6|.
TGTGCCAGCAGCACGGACTTAGGAGCATCAAATGGCTACACCTTC
CASSTDLGASNGYTF
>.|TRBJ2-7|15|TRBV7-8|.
TGTGCCAGCAGCTTAGAAGCGGGCCAAGACTACGAGCAGTACTTC
CASSLEAGQDYEQYF
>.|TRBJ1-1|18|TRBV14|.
TGTGCCAGCAGCCAAGATTACGCCAGGGGATGGTTGGACACTGAAGCTTTCTTT
CASSQDYARGWLDTEAFF
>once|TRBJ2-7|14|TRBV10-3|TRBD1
TGTGCCATCAGTGAAGGGACAGGGGTGAGGGGGCAGTACTTC
CAISEGTGVRGQYF
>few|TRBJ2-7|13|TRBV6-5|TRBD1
TGTGCCAGCAGTTACGACAGGGACAACGAGCAGTACTTC
CASSYDRDNEQYF
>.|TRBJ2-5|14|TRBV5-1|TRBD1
TGCGCCAGCAGCCGCGGACAGGGACCGGAGACCCAGTACTTC
CASSRGQGPETQYF
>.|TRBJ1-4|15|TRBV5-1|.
TGCGCCAGCAGCTTGTGGCGGACAACTAATGAAAAACTGTTTTTT
CASSLWRTTNEKLFF
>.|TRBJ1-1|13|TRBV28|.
TGTGCCAGCACCCTCAGCAGGGTCTCTGAAGCTTTCTTT
CASTLSRVSEAFF
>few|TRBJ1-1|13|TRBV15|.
TGTGCCACCAGCAGTAAAATGAACACTGAAGCTTTCTTT
CATSSKMNTEAFF
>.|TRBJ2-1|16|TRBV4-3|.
TGCGCCAGCAGCCCTTTGGGGGCCCACGCCTACAATGAGCAGTTCTTC
CASSPLGAHAYNEQFF
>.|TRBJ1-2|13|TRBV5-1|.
TGCGCCAGCAGCTTGGCCGGCGGTTATGGCTACACCTTC
CASSLAGGYGYTF
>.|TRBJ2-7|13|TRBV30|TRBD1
TGTGCCCGCCGGGACAGGGGGTCCTACGAGCAGTACTTC
CARRDRGSYEQYF
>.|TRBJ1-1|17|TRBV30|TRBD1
TGTGCCTCGAAAGAGAAGGGGACAGGACTAATGAACACTGAAGCTTTCTTT
CASKEKGTGLMNTEAFF
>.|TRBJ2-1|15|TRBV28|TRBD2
TGTGCCAGCAGCCCCCGGGGGGGAGGGGGCAATGAGCAGTTCTTC
CASSPRGGGGNEQFF
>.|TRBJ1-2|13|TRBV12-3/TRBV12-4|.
TGTGCCAGCAGTTTAACAGGGCCGGAGGGCTACACCTTC
CASSLTGPEGYTF
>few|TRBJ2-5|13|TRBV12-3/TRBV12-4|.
TGTGCCAGCAGTCTGGGCTTTCAAGAGACCCAGTACTTC
CASSLGFQETQYF
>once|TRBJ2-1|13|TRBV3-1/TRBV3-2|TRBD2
TGTGCCAGCAGCCAAGAGCGGGGGAATGAGCAGTTCTTC
CASSQERGNEQFF
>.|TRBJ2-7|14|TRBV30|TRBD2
TGTGCCTGGAGTGTAGGGGACTATACCTACGAGCAGTACTTC
CAWSVGDYTYEQYF
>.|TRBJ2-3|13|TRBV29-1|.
TGCAGCGTTTCACTAAGGTGGACAGATACGCAGTATTTT
CSVSLRWTDTQYF
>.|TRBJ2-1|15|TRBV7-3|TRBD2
TGTGCCAGCAGCTTAACTGGTCTAGCGGACAATGAGCAGTTCTTC
CASSLTGLADNEQFF
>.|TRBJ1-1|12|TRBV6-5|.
TGTGCCAGCAGTCCCGGGGACACTGAAGCTTTCTTT
CASSPGDTEAFF
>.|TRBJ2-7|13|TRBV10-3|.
TGTGCCATCAGTCAGGACACCCTTCGAGAGCAGTACTTC
CAISQDTLREQYF
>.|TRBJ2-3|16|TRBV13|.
TGTGCCAGCAGCTTAGGGGCCCGGGACAACACAGATACGCAGTATTTT
CASSLGARDNTDTQYF
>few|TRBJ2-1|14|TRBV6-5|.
TGTGCCAGCAGTTACTCGATGAGGTCTAATGAGCAGTTCTTC
CASSYSMRSNEQFF
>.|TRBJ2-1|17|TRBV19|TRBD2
TGTGCCAGTAGTAAGGGGAGGAGGAGTAGCGGGAGTAGAGAGCAGTTCTTC
CASSKGRRSSGSREQFF
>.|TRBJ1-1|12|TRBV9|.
TGTGCCAGCAGCAGGAGCGGCACTGAAGCTTTCTTT
CASSRSGTEAFF
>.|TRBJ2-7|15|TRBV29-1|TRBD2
TGCAGCGTACCAGTGACTAGCGGGAGACAGGGCGAGCAGTACTTC
CSVPVTSGRQGEQYF
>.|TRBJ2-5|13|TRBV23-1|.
TGCGCCAGCATCAGGACTAACCAAGAGACCCAGTACTTC
CASIRTNQETQYF
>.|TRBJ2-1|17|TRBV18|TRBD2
TGTGCCAGCTCTCCCACTCCGACTAGCGGGAGTCTTAATGAGCAGTTCTTC
CASSPTPTSGSLNEQFF
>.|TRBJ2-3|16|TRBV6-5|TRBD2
TGTGCCAGCAGTTACTCCTTAGCGGGAGGATTAGATACGCAGTATTTT
CASSYSLAGGLDTQYF
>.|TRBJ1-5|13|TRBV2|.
TGTGCCAGCAGTGAAAGGGGGAATCAGCCCCAGCATTTT
CASSERGNQPQHF
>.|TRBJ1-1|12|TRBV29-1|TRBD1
TGCAGCGCCTCAACAGGGGTCACTGAAGCTTTCTTT
CSASTGVTEAFF
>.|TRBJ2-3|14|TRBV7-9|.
TGTGCCAGCAGCTACGGCGGAGTCACAGATACGCAGTATTTT
CASSYGGVTDTQYF
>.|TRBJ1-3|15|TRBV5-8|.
TGTGCCAGCAGCTTGACGGGGACTGCCGGAAACACCATATATTTT
CASSLTGTAGNTIYF
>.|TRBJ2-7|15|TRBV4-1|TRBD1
TGCGCCAGCAGCCAAGTTTTTGGGACAGTCTACGAGCAGTACTTC
CASSQVFGTVYEQYF
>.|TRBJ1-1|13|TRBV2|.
TGTGCCAGCAGGGACAGTCTGAACACTGAAGCTTTCTTT
CASRDSLNTEAFF
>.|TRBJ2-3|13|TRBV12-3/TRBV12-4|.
TGTGCCAGCAGGGAGGGCGGCACAGATACGCAGTATTTT
CASREGGTDTQYF
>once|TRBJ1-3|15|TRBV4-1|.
TGCGCCAGCAGCGATCCCAGAGGCTCTGGAAACACCATATATTTT
CASSDPRGSGNTIYF
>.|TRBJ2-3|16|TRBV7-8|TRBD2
TGTGCCAGCAGCTTTGGGACTAGCGGGACCACAGATACGCAGTATTTT
CASSFGTSGTTDTQYF